The T cell receptor (beta chain) under discussion was sequenced for a study of cytomegalovirus exposure and HLA in healthy donors. Broader study findings: It has been reported that TCR beta sequences accurately predicted the HLA-A and HLA-B alleles of most subjects.

The study ran its PCR with 60 Vbeta and 13 Jbeta primers. The protocol was immunoSEQ multiplex PCR, while the TCRdb copy is restricted to in-frame clones and leaves out a portion. The table has roughly 160,000 clones, 65% to 75% seen once; the top ten hold 1.5%. Of note for this clone: The antigen is not known.

Germline V gene sequence: CDR1 ENHRY, CDR2 SYGVKD. CDR3 length: 16 amino acids. Trimming took 0 bases from V and 5 from J; bases not matched to a gene: 0. This sequence joins TRBV10-3 and TRBJ2-2, with 13 bases aligning to TRBD2. The sequencing input was PBMCs. This TCR derives from a girl aged 10 to 17 in good health and CMV-seronegative. Here the CDR3 DNA reads TGTGCCATCAGTGAGTCGACTAGCGGGGGGACCGGGGAGCTGTTTTTT. This encodes CAISESTSGGTGELFF.